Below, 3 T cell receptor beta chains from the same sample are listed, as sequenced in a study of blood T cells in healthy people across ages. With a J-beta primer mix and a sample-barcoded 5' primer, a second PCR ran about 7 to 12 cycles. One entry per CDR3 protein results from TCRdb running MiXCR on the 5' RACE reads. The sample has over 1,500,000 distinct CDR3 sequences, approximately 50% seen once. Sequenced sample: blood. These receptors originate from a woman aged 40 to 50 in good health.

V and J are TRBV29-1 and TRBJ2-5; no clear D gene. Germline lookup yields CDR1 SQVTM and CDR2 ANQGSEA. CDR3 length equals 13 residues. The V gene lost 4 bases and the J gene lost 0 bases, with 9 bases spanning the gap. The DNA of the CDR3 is TGCAGCGTTGTCAGATATTACCAAGAGACCCAGTACTTC. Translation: CSVVRYYQETQYF. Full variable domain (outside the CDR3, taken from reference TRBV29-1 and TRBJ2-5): SAVISQKPSRDICQRGTSLTIQCQVDSQVTMMFWYRQQPGQSLTLIATANQGSEATYESGFVIDKFPISRPNLTFSTLTVSNMSPEDSSIYLCSVVRYYQETQYFGPGTRLLVL.

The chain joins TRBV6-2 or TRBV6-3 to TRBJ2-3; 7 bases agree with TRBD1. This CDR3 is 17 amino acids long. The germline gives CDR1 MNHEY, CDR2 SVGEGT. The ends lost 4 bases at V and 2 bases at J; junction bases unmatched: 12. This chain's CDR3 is CASSLPRTGGHTDTQYF. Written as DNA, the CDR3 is TGTGCCAGCAGTTTGCCCAGGACAGGCGGGCACACAGATACGCAGTATTTT.

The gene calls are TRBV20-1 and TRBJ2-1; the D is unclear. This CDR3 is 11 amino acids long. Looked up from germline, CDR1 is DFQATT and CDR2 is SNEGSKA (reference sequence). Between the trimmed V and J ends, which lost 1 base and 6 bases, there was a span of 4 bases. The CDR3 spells CSARVINEQFF. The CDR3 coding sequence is TGCAGTGCTAGAGTGATCAATGAGCAGTTCTTC.